Below, 30 T cell receptor beta chains from the same sample are listed, as sequenced in a study of blood T cell repertoires in COVID-19. Data came from immunoSEQ multiplex PCR; TCRdb stores just in-frame clones and leaves some out. The sample shows over 250,000 clones, more than 75% of them seen only once. Material for sequencing was peripheral blood. These receptors originate from a middle-aged woman who had recovered from COVID-19.

The genes are TRBV19 and TRBJ1-2; D ambiguous. V was shortened by 1 base and J by 0 bases, with 9 bases between the two germline ends. Per germline, CDR1 LNHDA and CDR2 SQIVND (reference sequence). This CDR3 has 15 residues. The CDR3 here is CASSIASPPNYGYTF. In nucleotides, the CDR3 is TGTGCCAGTAGTATAGCGTCTCCTCCTAACTATGGCTACACCTTC.

The CDR3 protein is CASSPPDIIGNTIYF. The CDR3 nucleotides read TGTGCCAGCAGCCCACCCGACATTATTGGAAACACCATATATTTT. The chain combines TRBV14 with TRBJ1-3; D not resolved. The V end lost 4 bases, the J end lost 3 bases, and 13 bases lay between the germline ends. CDR3 length equals 15 residues. CDR1 SGHDN and CDR2 FVKESK come from the germline V gene.

The genes are TRBV7-3 and TRBJ1-1; possibly TRBD1 for D (6 bases). Trimming shortened V by 5 bases and J by 5 bases, and 12 bases separated the two germline ends. Looked up from germline, CDR1 is SGHTA and CDR2 is FQGTGA. The length of the CDR3 is 13 residues. The CDR3 DNA sequence: TGTGCCAGCAGCCAAGACAGGACGACTGAAGCTTTCTTT. Encoded protein: CASSQDRTTEAFF.

The CDR3 DNA follows: TGTGCCAGCAGCTTGGACAGGGCCTACGAGCAGTACTTC. Translating gives CASSLDRAYEQYF. V usage is TRBV11-3 and J usage is TRBJ2-7, with 8 nucleotides matching TRBD1. V gave up 3 bases and J gave up 2 bases; unmatched junction bases: 0. The CDR3 totals 13 residues. CDR1 is SGHNT, CDR2 YENEEA, per germline.

The gene calls are TRBV6-5 and TRBJ2-5, with D uncertain. Germline lookup yields CDR1 MNHEY and CDR2 SVGAGI. The CDR3 has 12 amino acids. Trimming cost V 6 bases and J 1 base, with 6 bases left between them. The CDR3 region has the DNA TGTGCCAGCAGGGGCCCCCAAGAGACCCAGTACTTC. Protein sequence: CASRGPQETQYF.

The chain joins TRBV29-1 to TRBJ2-1; 9 positions agree with TRBD1. After removal of 0 bases from V and 9 bases from J, the junction contained 6 bases not matched to a gene. The CDR3 has 14 residues. Looked up from germline, CDR1 is SQVTM and CDR2 is ANQGSEA. The CDR3 protein is CSVEDGQGKGEQFF. For the CDR3, the DNA is TGCAGCGTTGAAGACGGACAGGGGAAGGGTGAGCAGTTCTTC.

The chain has TRBV4-2 and TRBJ1-2; D call uncertain. Trimming left V 3 bases short and J 3 bases short, with 8 bases between. Germline V gene lookup returns CDR1 LGHNA and CDR2 YNFKEQ. The CDR3 consists of 13 residues. Written as DNA, the CDR3 is TGTGCCAGCAGCCACGAGGTCCACTATGGCTACACCTTC. This sequence encodes CASSHEVHYGYTF.

V is TRBV11-3 and J is TRBJ2-3; 9 bases are a match to TRBD1. This CDR3 has 17 residues. The ends lost 5 bases at V and 1 base at J; junction bases unmatched: 10. Germline lookup yields CDR1 SGHNT and CDR2 YENEEA. CDR3 DNA sequence: TGTGCCAGCAGCCTCCACCCGGGACAGGGTGGCACAGATACGCAGTATTTT. Translating it yields CASSLHPGQGGTDTQYF.

The J gene is TRBJ1-3, the V gene TRBV4-1; D call uncertain. Germline loops: CDR1 MGHRA, CDR2 YSYEKL. The V end lost 0 bases, the J end lost 0 bases, and 21 bases lay between the germline ends. This CDR3 has 20 amino acids. CDR3 loop: CASSQEIAIGRASSGNTIYF. The CDR3 region has the DNA TGCGCCAGCAGCCAAGAAATCGCGATCGGGAGGGCGAGCTCTGGAAACACCATATATTTT.

The rearrangement uses TRBV28 and TRBJ1-2; TRBD1 matches at 8 bases. V dropped 2 bases and J dropped 3; count of bases not matched to a gene: 2. Per the germline V gene, CDR1 is MDHEN and CDR2 is SYDVKM. CDR3 length: 14 residues. The CDR3 nucleotides read TGTGCCAGCAGTTTACCGACAGGGGACTATGGCTACACCTTC. Its protein product is CASSLPTGDYGYTF.

The chain is built from TRBV2 and TRBJ1-1; TRBD1 agrees at 9 bases. Trimming took 6 bases from V and 2 from J; bases not matched to a gene: 7. This CDR3 comprises 15 residues. Germline assignment: CDR1 SNHLY and CDR2 FYNNEI. Written as DNA, the CDR3 is TGTGCCAGCAGGAAACAGGGGGCCTTAAACACTGAAGCTTTCTTT. This encodes CASRKQGALNTEAFF. The variable domain in full, with the rest retrieved from reference TRBV2 and TRBJ1-1, is EPEVTQTPSHQVTQMGQEVILRCVPISNHLYFYWYRQILGQKVEFLVSFYNNEISEKSEIFDDQFSVERPDGSNFTLKIRSTKLEDSAMYFCASRKQGALNTEAFFGQGTRLTVV.

The gene calls are TRBV27 and TRBJ2-7; 7 positions match TRBD1. The V gene end was trimmed by 0 bases and the J gene end by 6 bases; junction bases not matched to a gene: 11. Looked up from germline, CDR1 is MNHEY and CDR2 is SMNVEV (reference sequence). The CDR3 has 16 amino acids. CDR3 sequence (DNA): TGTGCCAGCAGTTTATCCCCCCCCCGGACAGGCGGCGAGCAGTACTTC. Residues: CASSLSPPRTGGEQYF.

This clone was observed a handful of times. The chain has TRBV14 and TRBJ2-7, with 7 bases matching TRBD1. There are 19 residues in the CDR3. Trimming cost V 0 bases and J 0 bases; bases outside gene matches: 14. Germline CDR1 is SGHDN and CDR2 is FVKESK. The CDR3 sequence is CASSQDGPARGPTSYEQYV. The CDR3 nucleotides are TGTGCCAGCAGCCAAGATGGCCCGGCTAGGGGGCCGACCTCCTACGAGCAGTACGTC.

The sample holds one count of this clone. V usage is TRBV24-1 and J usage is TRBJ2-2; the D gene is possibly TRBD2 (5 bases). The V gene lost 4 bases and the J gene lost 4 bases, with 15 bases spanning the gap. CDR1 and CDR2 from the germline V gene are KGHDR and SFDVKD. This CDR3 region has 16 residues. CDR3 in DNA: TGTGCCACCAGTGACCCCTGGACTGGGGTCACCGGGGAGCTGTTTTTT. Translation: CATSDPWTGVTGELFF.

The rearrangement links TRBV7-2 to TRBJ1-5; D is unresolved. CDR1 is SGHTA and CDR2 is FQGNSA in the germline V gene. The CDR3 runs 17 residues. Trimming took 3 bases from V and 4 from J, leaving 19 bases between them. This CDR3 reads CASSFVGSGWANQPQHF. CDR3 nucleotide sequence: TGTGCCAGCAGCTTTGTGGGTTCGGGGTGGGCTAATCAGCCCCAGCATTTT.

J is TRBJ1-1 and V is TRBV24-1; TRBD1 is a possible D gene (5 bases). With 4 bases removed from V and 2 bases from J, the gap between germline ends came to 13 bases. Germline CDR1 is KGHDR and CDR2 is SFDVKD. The CDR3 contains 15 residues. The CDR3 is CATSEGQGPNTEAFF. The CDR3 nucleotides read TGTGCCACCAGTGAAGGGCAGGGCCCTAACACTGAAGCTTTCTTT.

V is TRBV21-1 and J is TRBJ2-1; the table's D call, TRBD2, was not checked against the DNA. TRBV21-1 is deemed a pseudogene. There are 17 residues in the CDR3. CDR3 amino acids: CASTPFGGSMGYNEQFF. DNA of the CDR3: TGTGCCAGCACCCCCTTCGGGGGGTCTATGGGGTACAATGAGCAGTTCTTC.

This chain uses TRBV29-1 with TRBJ2-1, with 7 bases aligning to TRBD2. In germline, CDR1 is SQVTM, CDR2 ANQGSEA. The trim removed 4 bases at V and 1 base at J, leaving 10 bases unmatched. The CDR3 sequence is 16 residues long. The CDR3 sequence is CSVVHRQRDSYNEQFF. The DNA for the CDR3 is TGCAGCGTTGTCCACAGACAGCGGGATTCCTACAATGAGCAGTTCTTC.

J is TRBJ2-2 and V is TRBV6-5; D may be TRBD2 (5 bases). With 8 bases removed from V and 4 bases from J, the gap between germline ends came to 14 bases. This CDR3 region has 14 residues. Per the germline V gene, CDR1 is MNHEY and CDR2 is SVGAGI. CDR3 DNA sequence: TGTGCCAGCCGAGTGGGAGTTGGCACCGGGGAGCTGTTTTTT. Protein sequence: CASRVGVGTGELFF.

This chain connects TRBV25-1 to TRBJ2-1, with TRBD1 as a possible D gene (5 bases). Germline-derived CDR1 and CDR2 are MGHDK and SYGVNS. This CDR3 is 12 amino acids long. V was shortened by 3 bases and J by 5 bases, with 5 bases between the two germline ends. CDR3 amino acids: CASSEDNNEQFF. CDR3 coding DNA: TGTGCCAGCAGTGAGGACAACAATGAGCAGTTCTTC.

V is TRBV6-5 and J is TRBJ1-2; D is perhaps TRBD1 (5 bases). Germline V CDR1 and CDR2: MNHEY, SVGAGI. V gave up 7 bases and J gave up 4 bases, with 10 bases separating them. The CDR3 runs 12 residues. The CDR3 region has the DNA TGTGCCAGCACCACTGGGGCCTATGGCTACACCTTC. It translates to CASTTGAYGYTF.

The chain combines TRBV4-1 with TRBJ2-7, with TRBD2 matching 8 bases. The CDR3 sequence is 15 residues long. Germline loops: CDR1 MGHRA, CDR2 YSYEKL. The junction had 9 bases not matched to a gene; V was cut back by 4 bases and J by 4 bases. Written as DNA, the CDR3 is TGCGCCAGCAGCCCGGGGGGGAGGGCCTCTTACGAGCAGTACTTC. It translates to CASSPGGRASYEQYF.

The chain joins TRBV19 to TRBJ2-5; a weak D match, TRBD2 (6 bases). This CDR3 contains 16 residues. Germline V lookup: CDR1 LNHDA, CDR2 SQIVND (reference sequence). V lost 4 bases, J lost 5 bases, and 20 bases lay in between. The CDR3: CASSTFGGGPGETQYF. The CDR3 nucleotides read TGTGCCAGTAGTACCTTCGGCGGAGGGCCGGGGGAGACCCAGTACTTC.

The V call is TRBV3-1 (or the pseudogene TRBV3-2), the J call TRBJ2-7; 11 nucleotides agree with TRBD2. V was pared by 0 bases and J by 2 bases, with 6 bases of the junction left unmatched. Germline V gene lookup returns CDR1 LGHDT and CDR2 YNNKEL (reference sequence). This CDR3 is 17 amino acids long. CDR3 amino acids: CASSQEGLAGGPYEQYV. The CDR3 DNA reads as TGTGCCAGCAGCCAAGAAGGGCTAGCGGGAGGCCCCTACGAGCAGTACGTC.

V and J are TRBV3-1 (or the pseudogene TRBV3-2) and TRBJ2-1; TRBD2 aligns across 9 bases. This CDR3 region has 16 residues. Germline lookup yields CDR1 LGHDT and CDR2 YNNKEL (reference sequence). J was trimmed by 4 bases and V by 1 base; bases with no gene match: 5. The CDR3 bases are TGTGCCAGCAGCCAAGTTAGCGGGAGTAGATACAATGAGCAGTTCTTC. Encoded protein: CASSQVSGSRYNEQFF.

The rearrangement joins TRBV11-2 to TRBJ2-1; 8 nucleotides match TRBD1. V lost 1 base and J lost 5; bases outside the gene matches: 10. CDR3 length equals 17 residues. CDR1 is SGHAT and CDR2 is FQNNGV in the germline V gene. The CDR3 DNA follows: TGTGCCAGCAGCTTAGGGTGGGGGACAGGAGCCAACAATGAGCAGTTCTTC. As protein: CASSLGWGTGANNEQFF.

The chain combines TRBV30 with TRBJ2-7; 8 bases map to TRBD2. V trimming: 2 bases; J trimming: 7 bases; junction bases outside the gene matches: 13. The CDR3 runs to 15 residues. Germline CDR1 and CDR2: GTSNPN and SVGIG (reference sequence). This chain's CDR3 is CAWSFTGGPAFEQYF. CDR3 sequence (DNA): TGTGCCTGGAGTTTCACGGGAGGGCCGGCTTTTGAGCAGTACTTC.

This chain uses TRBV6-5 with TRBJ2-5; possible D gene TRBD1, 6 bases. Germline CDR1 is MNHEY and CDR2 is SVGAGI. Deletions cut 6 bases from V and 2 bases from J, with 10 bases between. CDR3 length: 13 residues. CDR3 loop: CASRGQPQETQYF. The CDR3 DNA is TGTGCCAGCAGAGGACAGCCACAAGAGACCCAGTACTTC.

V and J are TRBV27 and TRBJ2-1; 12 bases agree with TRBD2. The germline gives CDR1 MNHEY, CDR2 SMNVEV (reference sequence). With 4 bases clipped from V and 9 bases from J, the junction kept 7 bases outside the gene matches. This CDR3 contains 15 residues. CDR3 region: CASSSGTSGWSEQFF. CDR3 bases: TGTGCCAGCAGTTCGGGGACTAGCGGGTGGTCTGAGCAGTTCTTC.

This CDR3 reads CASSQGGYGYTF. Written as DNA, the CDR3 is TGTGCCAGCAGCCAAGGCGGGTACGGCTACACCTTC. This chain joins TRBV3-1 (or the pseudogene TRBV3-2) and TRBJ1-2; D uncertain. With 1 base removed from V and 8 bases from J, the gap between germline ends came to 8 bases. This CDR3 comprises 12 residues. Germline V gene lookup returns CDR1 LGHDT and CDR2 YNNKEL (reference sequence).